This TCR beta chain was identified in a study of blood T cells in healthy people across ages. This CDR3 has 12 amino acids. Germline V CDR1 and CDR2: SQVTM, ANQGSEA. Details on this clonotype: Compared with germline, one end of the junction differs, possibly owing to a read error.

Sample-barcoded 5' priming and a J-beta primer mix drove a second PCR of roughly 6 to 12 cycles. Via MiXCR, TCRdb re-called the 5' RACE reads, giving one row per CDR3 protein. The sample has 850,000 to 950,000 distinct CDR3 sequences; 29% are singletons. Sequenced: blood. This clonotype was sampled from a woman older than 75 in good health. The V call is TRBV29-1, the J call TRBJ1-1; D is unclear. The CDR3 here is CSVVEGHTGAFF. In DNA, the CDR3 is TGCAGCGTTGTAGAAGGTCACACTGGAGCTTTCTTT.